The 21 T cell receptor beta chains below all came from one sample that was sequenced in a study of PD-1 blockade in classical Hodgkin lymphoma. The method was immunoSEQ multiplex PCR; TCRdb's version includes in-frame clones alone and lacks a portion of them. The sample has approximately 41,000 clones; more than 70% are singletons. All patients relapsed after autologous stem cell transplantation, and brentuximab vedotin exposure varied. The specimen comprised peripheral blood mononuclear cells (PBMCs), sampled at baseline. All receptors derive from a human donor with classical Hodgkin lymphoma.

The rearrangement uses TRBV5-1 and TRBJ2-7; either TRBD1 or TRBD2 may fit D (7 bases each). CDR3 length equals 17 residues. Trimming shortened V by 0 bases and J by 1 base, and 17 bases separated the two germline ends. CDR1 is SGHRS and CDR2 is YFSETQ in the germline V gene. CDR3 protein: CASSLAMGGGPSYEQYF. The DNA of the CDR3 is TGCGCCAGCAGCTTGGCCATGGGAGGGGGCCCTTCCTACGAGCAGTACTTC.

This clone showed up just once. J is TRBJ2-2 and V is TRBV7-2, with 8 bases matching TRBD2. Germline-derived CDR1 and CDR2 are SGHTA and FQGNSA. J gave up 6 bases and V 2 bases, and 11 bases lay outside the gene matches. The CDR3 length is 17 residues. This CDR3 reads CASSLFAGGPKSGELFF. CDR3 sequence (DNA): TGTGCCAGCAGCTTATTCGCGGGGGGACCAAAGTCCGGGGAGCTGTTTTTT.

The genes are TRBV5-6 and TRBJ2-5, with D possibly being TRBD1 or TRBD2 (5 bases each). CDR3 length: 13 residues. Germline loops: CDR1 SGHDT, CDR2 YYEEEE. Trimming took off 4 bases at V and 3 bases at J, with 10 bases between the two ends. The CDR3: CASSRDLKETQYF. The CDR3 DNA follows: TGTGCCAGCAGCCGGGACCTAAAAGAGACCCAGTACTTC.

The rearrangement joins TRBV23-1 to TRBJ2-2; 9 nucleotides line up with TRBD1. TRBV23-1 is given ORF status, its function remaining uncertain. CDR3 length: 16 amino acids. With 6 bases clipped from V and 3 bases from J, the junction kept 8 bases outside the gene matches. This CDR3 reads CASRKWDRVYTGELFF. The CDR3, as DNA: TGCGCCAGCAGAAAGTGGGACAGGGTATACACCGGGGAGCTGTTTTTT.

The chain combines TRBV11-1 with TRBJ1-2; TRBD1 matches at 7 bases. J was trimmed by 6 bases and V by 5 bases; bases with no gene match: 6. Germline assignment: CDR1 SGHAT and CDR2 FQDESV (reference sequence). The CDR3 extends over 13 amino acids. The CDR3 region is CASSLWTGDGYTF. Here the CDR3 DNA reads TGTGCCAGCAGCCTTTGGACAGGCGATGGCTACACCTTC.

This chain uses TRBV5-1 with TRBJ2-7, with D possibly called TRBD1 or TRBD2 (5 bases each). The CDR3 is made up of 17 amino acids. Trimming took off 0 bases at V and 7 bases at J, with 23 bases between the two ends. Germline-derived CDR1 and CDR2 are SGHRS and YFSETQ. The CDR3 sequence is CASSLEGLALSFGEQYF. DNA of the CDR3: TGCGCCAGCAGCTTGGAGGGGCTAGCCCTTTCCTTTGGGGAGCAGTACTTC.

V gene TRBV20-1 combines with J gene TRBJ2-5; no firm D call. V dropped 3 bases and J dropped 5 bases, with 7 bases sitting between them. The CDR3 contains 11 residues. Germline-derived CDR1 and CDR2 are DFQATT and SNEGSKA (reference sequence). CDR3 coding DNA: TGCAGTGCTAGGGAATGGGAGACCCAGTACTTC. Protein: CSAREWETQYF.

The V call is TRBV7-8, the J call TRBJ2-2; 9 bases are a match to TRBD2. The CDR3 has 16 amino acids. The V gene end was trimmed by 5 bases and the J gene end by 2 bases; junction bases not matched to a gene: 6. From germline, CDR1 is SGHVS and CDR2 FQNEAQ. Here the CDR3 DNA reads TGTGCCAGCAGCCCCCTAGCGGGGACTAACACCGGGGAGCTGTTTTTT. Its protein product is CASSPLAGTNTGELFF.

The rearrangement links TRBV13 to TRBJ2-1; 13 bases line up with TRBD2. After removal of 2 bases from V and 12 bases from J, the junction contained 7 bases not matched to a gene. This CDR3 comprises 15 residues. Germline CDR1 is PRHDT and CDR2 is FYEKMQ (reference sequence). CDR3 in DNA: TGTGCCAGCAGCTTAATGGGACTAGCGGGGACCGGGCAGTTCTTC. This translates into CASSLMGLAGTGQFF.

V is TRBV5-5 and J is TRBJ2-4; D is possibly TRBD1 or TRBD2 (5 bases each). Per germline, CDR1 SGHKS and CDR2 YYEKEE (reference sequence). The CDR3 runs to 16 residues. The V end was cut by 0 bases, the J end by 6 bases, with 16 bases between. The CDR3 DNA follows: TGTGCCAGCAGCTTGGTACTCCGGGGTCAGGGAAACATTCAGTACTTC. It specifies CASSLVLRGQGNIQYF.

The chain recombines TRBV27 with TRBJ2-7, with 11 positions matching TRBD1. The trim removed 5 bases at V and 3 bases at J, leaving 3 bases unmatched. Germline CDR1 MNHEY, CDR2 SMNVEV (reference sequence). The CDR3 contains 14 residues. In nucleotides, the CDR3 is TGTGCCAGCAGTCCCGGGACAGGGGGCTACGAGCAGTACTTC. Translation gives CASSPGTGGYEQYF.

The chain employs TRBV7-9 and TRBJ1-2, with D perhaps matching TRBD1 (6 bases). V was trimmed by 5 bases and J by 5 bases, leaving 15 bases between them. This CDR3 contains 14 residues. Germline V gene data show CDR1 as SEHNR and CDR2 as FQNEAQ (reference sequence). CDR3 residues: CASSITGQNYGYTF. In DNA, the CDR3 is TGTGCCAGCAGCATCACGGGACAAAATTATGGCTACACCTTC. The full variable domain, rest sourced from reference TRBV7-9 and TRBJ1-2, is DTGVSQNPRHKITKRGQNVTFRCDPISEHNRLYWYRQTLGQGPEFLTYFQNEAQLEKSRLLSDRFSAERPKGSFSTLEIQRTEQGDSAMYLCASSITGQNYGYTFGSGTRLTVV.

V gene TRBV13 combines with J gene TRBJ1-2, with D hard to call. V was trimmed by 6 bases and J by 1 base, leaving 9 bases between them. The CDR3 spans 13 residues. Germline CDR1 reads PRHDT; CDR2 reads FYEKMQ (reference sequence). CDR3 DNA sequence: TGTGCCAGCAGTGAGGGCAATAACTATGGCTACACCTTC. The encoded protein is CASSEGNNYGYTF. The full variable domain, its missing parts supplied by reference TRBV13 and TRBJ1-2, is AAGVIQSPRHLIKEKRETATLKCYPIPRHDTVYWYQQGPGQDPQFLISFYEKMQSDKGSIPDRFSAQQFSDYHSELNMSSLELGDSALYFCASSEGNNYGYTFGSGTRLTVV.

This clone was observed many times. This sequence joins TRBV29-1 and TRBJ1-1, with D unresolved. There are 11 residues in the CDR3. Between the trimmed V and J ends, which lost 4 bases and 7 bases, there was a span of 10 bases. CDR1 and CDR2 (germline): SQVTM, ANQGSEA. CDR3 coding DNA: TGCAGCGTTGGCAGTGGAGATGAAGCTTTCTTT. Translating it yields CSVGSGDEAFF.

In DNA form, the CDR3 reads TGCGCCAGCAGCCAAACAGGGGGCTATAATTCACCCCTCCACTTT. As protein: CASSQTGGYNSPLHF. The chain carries TRBV4-1 and TRBJ1-6; the match to TRBD1 covers 8 bases. V was pared by 2 bases and J by 3 bases, with 0 bases of the junction left unmatched. Germline V lookup: CDR1 MGHRA, CDR2 YSYEKL. There are 15 residues in the CDR3.

The chain employs TRBV6-5 and TRBJ1-2; D is possibly TRBD1 (5 bases). Germline loops: CDR1 MNHEY, CDR2 SVGAGI. CDR3 length equals 13 residues. V gave up 4 bases and J gave up 8 bases, with 14 bases separating them. In DNA form, the CDR3 reads TGTGCCAGCAGTTCTGGGGCAGTATCAGGCTACACCTTC. It is translated as CASSSGAVSGYTF.

V gene TRBV7-6 combines with J gene TRBJ2-3; D gene unclear. The CDR3 spans 14 residues. V lost 1 base to trimming and J lost 0 bases, with 5 bases between them. Per germline, CDR1 SGHVS and CDR2 FNYEAQ. CDR3 bases: TGTGCCAGCAGCTTAGACACTAGCACAGATACGCAGTATTTT. Amino acids: CASSLDTSTDTQYF. The variable domain in full, with the rest retrieved from reference TRBV7-6 and TRBJ2-3, is GAGVSQSPRYKVTKRGQDVALRCDPISGHVSLYWYRQALGQGPEFLTYFNYEAQQDKSGLPNDRFSAERPEGSISTLTIQRTEQRDSAMYRCASSLDTSTDTQYFGPGTRLTVL.

This chain connects TRBV7-9 to TRBJ2-7, with 10 bases that match TRBD1. Germline V gene sequence: CDR1 SEHNR, CDR2 FQNEAQ (reference sequence). With V trimmed by 6 bases and J by 5 bases, 7 bases remained unmatched. The CDR3 totals 14 residues. CDR3 bases: TGTGCCAGCAGGACGACAGGGGGCGCGGACGAGCAGTACTTC. Translated, it gives CASRTTGGADEQYF.

V gene TRBV5-8 combines with J gene TRBJ2-7; 7 bases are a match to TRBD1. The CDR3 sequence is 13 residues long. Looked up from germline, CDR1 is SGHTS and CDR2 is YDEGEE. With 4 bases clipped from V and 2 bases from J, the junction kept 3 bases outside the gene matches. CDR3: CASSRTGPYEQYF. CDR3 in DNA: TGTGCCAGCAGCAGGACAGGTCCCTACGAGCAGTACTTC.

In DNA, the CDR3 is TGTGCCAGCAGTTATGGGGGGGATAGCACAGATACGCAGTATTTT. Translating it yields CASSYGGDSTDTQYF. The chain is built from TRBV6-5 and TRBJ2-3, with 7 positions matching TRBD2. The CDR3 length is 15 residues. J gave up 0 bases and V 3 bases, and 3 bases lay outside the gene matches. CDR1 is MNHEY and CDR2 is SVGAGI in the germline V gene.

This clone was observed a single time. This chain connects TRBV9 to TRBJ2-5; 9 bases are shared with TRBD1. Germline V lookup: CDR1 SGDLS, CDR2 YYNGEE. CDR3 length: 16 amino acids. The V gene end was trimmed by 0 bases and the J gene end by 4 bases; junction bases not matched to a gene: 7. This chain's CDR3 is CASSVAHGTGLETQYF. The DNA of the CDR3 is TGTGCCAGCAGCGTAGCTCACGGGACAGGGTTAGAGACCCAGTACTTC.